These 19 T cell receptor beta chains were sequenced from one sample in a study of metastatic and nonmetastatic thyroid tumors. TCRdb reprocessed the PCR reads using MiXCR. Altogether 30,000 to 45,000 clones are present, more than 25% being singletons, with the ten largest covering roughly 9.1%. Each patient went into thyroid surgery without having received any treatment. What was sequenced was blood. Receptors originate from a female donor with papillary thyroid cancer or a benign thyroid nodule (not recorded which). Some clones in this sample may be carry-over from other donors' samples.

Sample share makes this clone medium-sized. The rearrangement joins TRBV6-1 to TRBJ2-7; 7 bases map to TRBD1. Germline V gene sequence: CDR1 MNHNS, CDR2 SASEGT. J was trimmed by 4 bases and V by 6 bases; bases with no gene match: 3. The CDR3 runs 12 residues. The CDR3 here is CASRRQGYEQYF. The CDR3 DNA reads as TGTGCCAGCAGAAGACAGGGATACGAGCAGTACTTC.

CDR3 nucleotide sequence: TGTGCCAGCGGGAGGGCGGGGGGCACAGATACGCAGTATTTT. Protein: CASGRAGGTDTQYF. The chain recombines TRBV6-1 with TRBJ2-3; 7 bases align to TRBD2. This CDR3 is built from 14 residues. V trimming: 8 bases; J trimming: 1 base; junction bases outside the gene matches: 6. The germline gives CDR1 MNHNS, CDR2 SASEGT.

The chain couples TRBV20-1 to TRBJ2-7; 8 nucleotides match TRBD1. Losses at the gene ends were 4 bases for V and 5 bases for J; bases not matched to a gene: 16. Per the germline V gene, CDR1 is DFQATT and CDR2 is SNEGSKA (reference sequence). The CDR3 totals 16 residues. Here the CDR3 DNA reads TGCAGTGCTAAACGCGAGGACAGGGCCACGGTGGACGAGCAGTACTTC. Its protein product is CSAKREDRATVDEQYF.

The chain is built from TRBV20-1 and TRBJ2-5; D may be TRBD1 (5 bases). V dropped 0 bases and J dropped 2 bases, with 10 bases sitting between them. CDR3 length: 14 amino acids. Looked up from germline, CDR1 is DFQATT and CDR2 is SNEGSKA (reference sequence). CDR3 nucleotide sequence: TGCAGTGCTAGAGACAAGGGGCAGCAAGAGACCCAGTACTTC. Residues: CSARDKGQQETQYF.

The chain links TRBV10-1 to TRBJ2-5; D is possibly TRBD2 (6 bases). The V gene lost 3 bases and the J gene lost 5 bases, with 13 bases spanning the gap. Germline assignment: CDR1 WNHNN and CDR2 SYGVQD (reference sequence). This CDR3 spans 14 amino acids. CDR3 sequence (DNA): TGCGCCAGCAGTGAATCCCATCGGGGGGAGACCCAGTACTTC. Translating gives CASSESHRGETQYF.

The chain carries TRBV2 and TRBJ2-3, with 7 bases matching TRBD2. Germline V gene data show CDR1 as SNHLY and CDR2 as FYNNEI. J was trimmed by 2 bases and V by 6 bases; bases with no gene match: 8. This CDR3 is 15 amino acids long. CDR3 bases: TGTGCCAGCAGGCGGGAGCTGATTAACACAGATACGCAGTATTTT. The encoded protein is CASRRELINTDTQYF.

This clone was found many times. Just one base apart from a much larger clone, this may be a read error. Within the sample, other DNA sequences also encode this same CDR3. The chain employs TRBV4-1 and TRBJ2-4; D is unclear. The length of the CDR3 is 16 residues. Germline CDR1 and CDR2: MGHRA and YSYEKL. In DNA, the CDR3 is TGCGCCAGCAGTCAAGAGCCCAGTAGAGCCAAAAACATTCAGTACTTC. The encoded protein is CASSQEPSRAKNIQYF.

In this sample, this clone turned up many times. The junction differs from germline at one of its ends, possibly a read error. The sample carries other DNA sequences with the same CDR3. The CDR3 sequence: CASGEGLEGIYNEQFF. CDR3 nucleotide sequence: TGTGCCAGCGGTGAGGGTCTAGAAGGGATCTACAATGAGCAGTTCTTC. The chain has TRBV6-1 and TRBJ2-1; D may be TRBD2 (5 bases). Germline loops: CDR1 MNHNS, CDR2 SASEGT. The CDR3 has 16 residues.

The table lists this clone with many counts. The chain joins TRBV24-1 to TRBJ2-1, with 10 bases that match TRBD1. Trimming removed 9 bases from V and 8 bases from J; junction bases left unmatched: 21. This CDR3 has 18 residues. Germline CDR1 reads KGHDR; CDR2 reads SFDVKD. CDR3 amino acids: CATQGLASGQGVVYEQFF. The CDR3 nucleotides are TGTGCCACCCAGGGTCTTGCCAGTGGACAGGGGGTTGTATATGAGCAGTTCTTC.

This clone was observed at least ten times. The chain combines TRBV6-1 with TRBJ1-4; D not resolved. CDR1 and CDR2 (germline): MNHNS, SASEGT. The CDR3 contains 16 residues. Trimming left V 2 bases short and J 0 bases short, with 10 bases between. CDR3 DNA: TGTGCCAGCAGTGAAATATCGGCCGCAACTAATGAAAAACTGTTTTTT. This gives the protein CASSEISAATNEKLFF.

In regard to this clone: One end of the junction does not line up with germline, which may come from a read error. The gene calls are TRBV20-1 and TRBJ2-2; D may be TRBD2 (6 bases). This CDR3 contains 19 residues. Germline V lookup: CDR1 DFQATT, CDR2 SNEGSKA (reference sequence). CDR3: CSARIFTEVRGTNTGKLFF. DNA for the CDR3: TGCAGTGCTAGAATTTTTACAGAGGTACGGGGGACGAACACCGGGAAGCTGTTTTTT.

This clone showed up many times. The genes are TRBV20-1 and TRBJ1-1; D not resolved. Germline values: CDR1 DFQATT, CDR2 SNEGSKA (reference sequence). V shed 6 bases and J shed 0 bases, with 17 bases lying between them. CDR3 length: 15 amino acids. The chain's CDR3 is CSAPGRAFMNTEAFF. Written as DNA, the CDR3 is TGCAGTGCCCCAGGCCGCGCCTTTATGAACACTGAAGCTTTCTTT.

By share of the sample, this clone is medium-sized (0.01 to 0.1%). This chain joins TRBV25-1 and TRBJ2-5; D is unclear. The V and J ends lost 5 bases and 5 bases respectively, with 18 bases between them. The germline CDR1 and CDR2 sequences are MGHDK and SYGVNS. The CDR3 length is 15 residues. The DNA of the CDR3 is TGTGCCAGCAGTAAAACCTCCGGGTTCGGGGAGACCCAGTACTTC. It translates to CASSKTSGFGETQYF.

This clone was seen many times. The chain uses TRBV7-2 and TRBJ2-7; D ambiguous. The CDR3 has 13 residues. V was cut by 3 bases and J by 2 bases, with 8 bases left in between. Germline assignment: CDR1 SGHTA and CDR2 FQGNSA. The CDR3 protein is CASSLPPTYEQYF. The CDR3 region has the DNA TGTGCCAGCAGCTTGCCCCCAACCTACGAGCAGTACTTC.

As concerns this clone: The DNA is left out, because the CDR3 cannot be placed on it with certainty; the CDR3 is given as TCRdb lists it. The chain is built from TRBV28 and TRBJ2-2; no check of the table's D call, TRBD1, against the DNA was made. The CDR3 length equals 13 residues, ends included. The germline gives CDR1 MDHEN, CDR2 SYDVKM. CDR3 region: CASSLWGGGAVFF.

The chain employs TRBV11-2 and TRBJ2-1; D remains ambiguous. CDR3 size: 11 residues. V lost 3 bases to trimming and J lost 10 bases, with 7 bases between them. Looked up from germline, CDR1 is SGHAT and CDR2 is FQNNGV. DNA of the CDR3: TGTGCCAGCAGCTTTTCCGCGGAGCAGTTCTTC. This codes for CASSFSAEQFF.

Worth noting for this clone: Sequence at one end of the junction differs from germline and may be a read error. DNA of the CDR3: TGTGCCAGCAGCCCTGGGACGGATTACAAAGAGACCGAGTACTTC. Its protein product is CASSPGTDYKETEYF. The V and J genes are TRBV5-4 and TRBJ2-5; possibly TRBD1 or TRBD2 for D (5 bases each). The V gene's germline CDR1 is SGHNT and CDR2 YYREEE (reference sequence). There are 15 residues in the CDR3.

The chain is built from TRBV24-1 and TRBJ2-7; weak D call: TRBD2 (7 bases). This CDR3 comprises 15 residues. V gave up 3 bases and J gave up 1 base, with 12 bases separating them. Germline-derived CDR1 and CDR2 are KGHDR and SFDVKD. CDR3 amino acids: CATSDTRGGSYEQYF. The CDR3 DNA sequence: TGTGCCACCAGTGATACTAGGGGGGGGTCCTACGAGCAGTACTTC.

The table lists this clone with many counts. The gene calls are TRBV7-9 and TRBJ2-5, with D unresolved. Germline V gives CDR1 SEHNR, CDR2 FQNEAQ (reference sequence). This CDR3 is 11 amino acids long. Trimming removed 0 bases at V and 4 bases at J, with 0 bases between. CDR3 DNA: TGTGCCAGCAGCTTAGCAGAGACCCAGTACTTC. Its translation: CASSLAETQYF.